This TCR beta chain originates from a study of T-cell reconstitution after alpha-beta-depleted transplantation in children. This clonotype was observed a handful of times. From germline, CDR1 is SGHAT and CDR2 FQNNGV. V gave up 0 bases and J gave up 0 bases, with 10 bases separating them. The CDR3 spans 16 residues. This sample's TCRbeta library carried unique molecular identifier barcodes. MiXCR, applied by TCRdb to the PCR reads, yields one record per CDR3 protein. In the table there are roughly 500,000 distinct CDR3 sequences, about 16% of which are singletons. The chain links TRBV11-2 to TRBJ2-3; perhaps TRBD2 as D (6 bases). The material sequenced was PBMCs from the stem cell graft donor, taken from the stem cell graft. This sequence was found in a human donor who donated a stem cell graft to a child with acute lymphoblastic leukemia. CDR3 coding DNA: TGTGCCAGCAGCTTAGAGGGTAGCGGTAGCACAGATACGCAGTATTTT. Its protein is CASSLEGSGSTDTQYF.